Each of the 2 T cell receptor beta chains below was sequenced from the same sample in a study of beta chain features in type 1 diabetes. Expressed TCRB transcripts were sequenced, since all the RNA that had been isolated was reverse transcribed. Profiling relied on immunoSEQ multiplex PCR, and the TCRdb table lists in-frame clones only, not all of them. This sample has 600,000 to 700,000 clones, with around 12% found just once. For these TCRs, the target antigens are not known. Study-wide findings and caveats: In every one of the four CD4+ subsets, TCRB CDR3s were moderately but significantly shorter in Type 1 diabetes patients.

Sequencing used naive CD4+ T cells from blood. The receptors derive from a man aged 25-45 years with type 1 diabetes.

This clone was seen more than once but under ten times. The chain couples TRBV29-1 to TRBJ2-5; D possibly corresponds to TRBD1 (6 bases). Per germline, CDR1 SQVTM and CDR2 ANQGSEA. The CDR3 is 14 amino acids. V lost 0 bases, J lost 5 bases, and 13 bases lay in between. DNA for the CDR3: TGCAGCGTTGAAGAGGGGGCGGTCGGGGAGACCCAGTACTTC. It yields the protein CSVEEGAVGETQYF.

This chain links TRBV5-4 with TRBJ2-5, with D maybe TRBD1 (5 bases). The ends were cut back, 5 bases at V and 2 bases at J, with 16 bases in the middle. This CDR3 contains 15 residues. The germline gives CDR1 SGHNT, CDR2 YYREEE (reference sequence). CDR3 DNA sequence: TGTGCCAGCAGTAATCCCCAGGGATTACAAGAGACCCAGTACTTC. Its translation is CASSNPQGLQETQYF.